Sequencing of this T cell receptor beta chain was carried out in a study of T-cell memory formation after mild COVID-19. About the study: Clusters of TCRs were largely donor specific. General study points: That cross-reactive memory joined was suggested by some responding clones appearing in pre-infection memory.

As regards this clonotype: Antigen: not known.

TCRdb independently ran MiXCR on the 5' RACE reads; one entry per CDR3 protein. The table lists some 300,000 distinct CDR3 sequences, around 20% of them singletons, with around 20% in the top ten. The sequence was obtained from a man between 18 and 35 years old who had mild COVID-19 (a few samples of this study predate the infection). Cell type and time point are not known. Material: PBMCs or a T cell subset sorted from them (not recorded which).

The chain's CDR3 is CASSPRDTLGYEQFF. The CDR3 bases are TGTGCCAGCAGCCCACGGGACACCCTGGGGTATGAGCAGTTCTTC. The chain links TRBV7-2 to TRBJ2-1, with D tentatively TRBD1 (6 bases). The germline CDR1 and CDR2 sequences are SGHTA and FQGNSA. With 5 bases removed from V and 8 bases from J, the gap between germline ends came to 19 bases. The CDR3 totals 15 residues.